This paragraph reports one TCR beta chain. Its antigen remains unidentified. CDR3 length equals 14 residues. V was pared by 5 bases and J by 4 bases, with 15 bases between. Germline V gene data show CDR1 as MNHNS and CDR2 as SASEGT. Sequencing was performed with immunoSEQ multiplex PCR; in TCRdb, only in-frame clones are kept and a portion is missing. There are roughly 160,000 clones in the sample; roughly 92% occur only once, and about 1.6% lies in the top ten. The sample originates from a study of T cell responses to AZD1222 COVID-19 vaccine. The study, taken as a whole, reports: Repertoires were obtained only post-peak T cell response. White British people made up most donors, females outnumbered males, and clonal diversity was possibly underestimated. Following two doses of AZD1222, Spike-specific TCR breadth and depth rose. Reportedly, nearly half of unique spike TCRs recognized epitopes outside B.1.351/B.1.1.7 mutations.

The chain combines TRBV6-1 with TRBJ2-7; D may be TRBD2 (7 bases). The starting material was peripheral blood, obtained on day 0 of AZD1222 vaccination. This TCR came from an adult in good health. The CDR3 nucleotides are TGTGCCAGCAGTTATCGGGGGGCGCTATACGAGCAGTACTTC. Translated, it gives CASSYRGALYEQYF.